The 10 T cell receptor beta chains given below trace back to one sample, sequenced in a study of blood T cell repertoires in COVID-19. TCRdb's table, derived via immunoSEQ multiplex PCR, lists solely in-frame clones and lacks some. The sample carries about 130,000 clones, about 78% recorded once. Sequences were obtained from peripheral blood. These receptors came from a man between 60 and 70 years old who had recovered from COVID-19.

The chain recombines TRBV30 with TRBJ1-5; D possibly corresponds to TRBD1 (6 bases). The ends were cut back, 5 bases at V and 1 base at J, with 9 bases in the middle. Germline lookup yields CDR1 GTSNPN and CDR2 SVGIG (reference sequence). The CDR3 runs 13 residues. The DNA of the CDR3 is TGTGCCTGGCAGGGGCCGAGCAATCAGCCCCAGCATTTT. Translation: CAWQGPSNQPQHF.

CDR3 sequence: CASSQAPYRGKGQPQHF. The CDR3 DNA follows: TGCGCCAGCAGCCAAGCCCCATACAGGGGAAAAGGTCAGCCCCAGCATTTT. V usage is TRBV4-3 and J usage is TRBJ1-5; 7 bases match TRBD1. The CDR3 sequence is 17 residues long. The V gene end was trimmed by 1 base and the J gene end by 6 bases; junction bases not matched to a gene: 12. In germline, CDR1 is LGHNA, CDR2 YSLEER.

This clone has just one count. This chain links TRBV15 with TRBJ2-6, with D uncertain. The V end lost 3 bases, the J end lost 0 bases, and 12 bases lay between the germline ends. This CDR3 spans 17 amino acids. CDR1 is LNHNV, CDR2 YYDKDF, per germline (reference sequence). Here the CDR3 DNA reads TGTGCCACCAGCAGGAGATTGTACAGCTCTGGGGCCAACGTCCTGACTTTC. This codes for CATSRRLYSSGANVLTF.

CDR3 residues: CASSLFIDTQYF. In nucleotides, the CDR3 is TGTGCCAGCAGCTTGTTTATAGATACGCAGTATTTT. This chain joins TRBV5-6 and TRBJ2-3; D remains unclear. The CDR3 runs to 12 residues. Germline V gives CDR1 SGHDT, CDR2 YYEEEE. Deletions cut 1 base from V and 5 bases from J, with 5 bases between.

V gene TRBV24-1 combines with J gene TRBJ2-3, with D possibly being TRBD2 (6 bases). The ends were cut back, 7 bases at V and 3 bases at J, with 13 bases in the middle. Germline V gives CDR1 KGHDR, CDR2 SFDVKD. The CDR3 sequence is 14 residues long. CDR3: CATRSGRGTDTQYF. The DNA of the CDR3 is TGTGCCACCAGATCTGGGCGGGGTACAGATACGCAGTATTTT.

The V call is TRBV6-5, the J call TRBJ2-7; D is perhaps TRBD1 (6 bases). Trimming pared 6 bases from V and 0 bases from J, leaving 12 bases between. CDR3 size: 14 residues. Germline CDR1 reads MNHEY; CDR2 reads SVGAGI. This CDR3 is CASRRQEFSYEQYF. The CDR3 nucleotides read TGTGCCAGCAGGCGACAGGAGTTCTCCTACGAGCAGTACTTC.

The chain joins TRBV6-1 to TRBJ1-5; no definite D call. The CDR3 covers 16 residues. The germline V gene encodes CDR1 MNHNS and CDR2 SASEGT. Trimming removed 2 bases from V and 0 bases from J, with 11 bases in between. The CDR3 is CASSELAGYSNQPQHF. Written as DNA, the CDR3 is TGTGCCAGCAGTGAATTGGCGGGTTATAGCAATCAGCCCCAGCATTTT.

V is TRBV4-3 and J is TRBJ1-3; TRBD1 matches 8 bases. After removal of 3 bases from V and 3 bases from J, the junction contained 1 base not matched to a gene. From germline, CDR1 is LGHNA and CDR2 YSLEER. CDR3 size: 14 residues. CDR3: CASSHGQGGNTIYF. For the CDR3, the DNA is TGCGCCAGCAGCCATGGACAGGGTGGAAACACCATATATTTT.

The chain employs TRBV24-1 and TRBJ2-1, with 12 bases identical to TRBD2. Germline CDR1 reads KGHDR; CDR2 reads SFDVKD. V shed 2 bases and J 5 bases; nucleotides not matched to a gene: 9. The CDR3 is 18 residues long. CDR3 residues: CATSDWGLAGSGNNEQFF. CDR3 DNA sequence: TGTGCCACCAGTGATTGGGGACTAGCGGGTTCGGGAAACAATGAGCAGTTCTTC.

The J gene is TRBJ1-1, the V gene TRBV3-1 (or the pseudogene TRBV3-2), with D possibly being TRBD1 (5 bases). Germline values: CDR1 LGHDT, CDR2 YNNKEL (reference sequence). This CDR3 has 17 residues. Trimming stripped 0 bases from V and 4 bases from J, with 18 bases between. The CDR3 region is CASSQEGAGDMVTEAFF. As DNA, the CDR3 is TGTGCCAGCAGCCAAGAAGGGGCTGGGGATATGGTCACTGAAGCTTTCTTT.